This TCR beta chain was recorded in a study of cytomegalovirus exposure and HLA in healthy donors (dated by TCRdb to about 2017). Turning to the overall study: According to a later analysis, the roughly 120 validation repertoires were produced on the same platform as the 680 or so repertoires of the first cohort. The study aimed to test whether cataloging public T cell receptors could reveal signatures of past pathogen exposure. Along with the approximately 650-subject first cohort, a separate validation cohort of 120 different subjects was used. The study combined high-throughput TCR immunosequencing, statistical association of individual TCRs with disease status, and machine learning to predict cytomegalovirus infection status.

The library was generated by the immunoSEQ multiplex PCR assay. In the source study's methods: A statistical classification framework was built to diagnose cytomegalovirus status from the catalog of TCR beta chain sequences. This immuneACCESS table, as held by TCRdb, lists in-frame sequences with V and J called but not all clones. Of the missing ones, under half trace to an unresolved V gene in checked studies; the others have no known cause. The V and J calls and the clone size are those of that table, but D and trimming were determined from the DNA. This sample lists some 170,000 clones; roughly 90% were detected once. 10% of the sample comes from the top ten. Donors formed part of the validation cohort, which comprised 120 subjects and was distinct from the first cohort of over 500 subjects. Broader findings and caveats from the paper: A few of the identified cytomegalovirus-associated TCR beta chains were confirmed in vitro to be specific for cytomegalovirus antigens. The study listed 170 or so TCR beta chains as associated with cytomegalovirus. The validation cohort had no HLA typing available for a later analysis, so co-occurrence within that cohort was assessed over all 120 or so repertoires. Of the cluster scores, about 94% were above 0 in a later analysis, which found that TCRs clustered in the first cohort also tended to co-occur in the 110 or so validation repertoires. It was suggested by the authors that the approach could potentially be generalized to other disease states and immunological phenotypes. In both the original and validation cohorts, the classifier was reported to diagnose cytomegalovirus status with high specificity and sensitivity. Most TCR sequences were observed very rarely across donors, whereas some public TCRs were present in many individuals.

As concerns this clone: Its target antigen remains unknown. Base qualities are not at hand, and no much larger clone is one base apart.

The material sequenced was PBMCs. This receptor was identified in a woman in her late teens or twenties in good health and CMV-seropositive.

The DNA sequence is as follows: TGTGCCAGCAGCTTACCCAATTACAATGAGCAGTTCTTC. Translated, it reads CASSLPNYNEQFF. The chain was built from TRBV11-2 and TRBJ2-1, with the D gene not confidently named. Based on the germline V gene, the CDR1 and CDR2 sequences are SGHAT and FQNNGV. Its CDR3 holds 13 amino acids, cysteine through phenylalanine. Left in the record is the CDR3 DNA by itself, 39 bases read in frame from the first base. At the junction V is shortened by 2 bases and J by 4 bases, with 6 bases in between.